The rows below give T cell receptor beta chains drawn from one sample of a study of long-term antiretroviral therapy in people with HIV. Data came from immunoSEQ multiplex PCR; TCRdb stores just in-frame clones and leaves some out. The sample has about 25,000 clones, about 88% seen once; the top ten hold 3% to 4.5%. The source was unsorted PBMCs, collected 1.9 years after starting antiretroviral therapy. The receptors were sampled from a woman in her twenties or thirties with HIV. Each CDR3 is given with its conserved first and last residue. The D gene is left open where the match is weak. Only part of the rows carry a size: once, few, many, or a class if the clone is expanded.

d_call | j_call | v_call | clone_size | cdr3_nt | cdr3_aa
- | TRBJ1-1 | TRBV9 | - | TGTGCCAGCAGCGTAGCCTCCTTGAACACTGAAGCTTTCTTT | CASSVASLNTEAFF
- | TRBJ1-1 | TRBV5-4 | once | TGTGCCAGCAGCTTGGAGTCGGGAAACACTGAAGCTTTCTTT | CASSLESGNTEAFF
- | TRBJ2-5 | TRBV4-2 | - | TGTGCCAGCAGCCAAGGGACTCTTCAAGAGACCCAGTACTTC | CASSQGTLQETQYF
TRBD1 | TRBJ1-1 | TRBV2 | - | TGTGCCAGCACTAAGACAGGGTCCCTTTCCGCTGAAGCTTTCTTT | CASTKTGSLSAEAFF
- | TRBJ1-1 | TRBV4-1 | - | TGCGCCAGCAGCCAAATCCGCGTAGGTACTGAAGCTTTCTTT | CASSQIRVGTEAFF
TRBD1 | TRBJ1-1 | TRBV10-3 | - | TGTGCCACTCTACCCGGGACAGCGAACACTGAAGCTTTCTTT | CATLPGTANTEAFF
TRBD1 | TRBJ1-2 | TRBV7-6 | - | TGTGCCAGCAGCTTATATACCAGGGGACAGGAGAACTATGGCTACACCTTC | CASSLYTRGQENYGYTF
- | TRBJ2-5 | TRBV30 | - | TGTTTGGCTGAGCGTCTAGGGGAAGAGACCCAGTACTTC | CLAERLGEETQYF
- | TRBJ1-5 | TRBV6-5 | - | TGTGCCAGCAGTTACTCACAGGGCTCCAATCAGCCCCAGCATTTT | CASSYSQGSNQPQHF
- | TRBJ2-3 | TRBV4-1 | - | TGCGCCAGCAGGACAGTGGTTAGCACAGATACGCAGTATTTT | CASRTVVSTDTQYF
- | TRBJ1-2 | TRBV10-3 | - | TGTGCCATCAGTGATGGGTCAGCAAATAACTATGGCTACACCTTC | CAISDGSANNYGYTF
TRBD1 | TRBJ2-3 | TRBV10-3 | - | TGTGCCATCAGTAGCGACAGGGGTCCCACAGATACGCAGTATTTT | CAISSDRGPTDTQYF
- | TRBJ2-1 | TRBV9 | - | TGTGCCAGCAGCGTAGGCGGAGACAATGAGCAGTTCTTC | CASSVGGDNEQFF
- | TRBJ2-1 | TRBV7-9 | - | TGTGCCAGCAGCCCCCAAGGAGGGGCGGACTACAATGAGCAGTTCTTC | CASSPQGGADYNEQFF
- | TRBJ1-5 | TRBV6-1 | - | TGTGCCAGCAGCCCACGAGGGAGACAGCCCCAGCATTTT | CASSPRGRQPQHF
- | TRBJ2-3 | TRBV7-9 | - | TGTGCCAGCAGCCACATTAGCGGCGGCGATACGCAGTATTTT | CASSHISGGDTQYF
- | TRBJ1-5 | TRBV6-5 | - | TGTGCCAGCAGCCGCGAGGGAAGCAATCAGCCCCAGCATTTT | CASSREGSNQPQHF
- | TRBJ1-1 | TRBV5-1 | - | TGCGCCAGCAGCTTCGCAGGGACATTGAACACTGAAGCTTTCTTT | CASSFAGTLNTEAFF
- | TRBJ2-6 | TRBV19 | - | TGTGCCAGTAGTATAGTCGGCAGCTACCTCTTGTCTGGGGCCAACGTCCTGACTTTC | CASSIVGSYLLSGANVLTF
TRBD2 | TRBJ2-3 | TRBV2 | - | TGTGCCAGCAGTGAGGGACTAGCGGGCGGTAGCACAGATACGCAGTATTTT | CASSEGLAGGSTDTQYF
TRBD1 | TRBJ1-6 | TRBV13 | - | TGTGCCAGCAGTTCAGGGGGGAGTTCACCCCTCCACTTT | CASSSGGSSPLHF
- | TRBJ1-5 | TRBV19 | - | TGTGCCAGTAGTATTCCAGGGGATCATCAGCCCCAGCATTTT | CASSIPGDHQPQHF
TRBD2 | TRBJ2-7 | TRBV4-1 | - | TGCGCCAGCAGCCAAGATGGGGCAGGACTAGCGCGGTACGAGCAGTACTTC | CASSQDGAGLARYEQYF
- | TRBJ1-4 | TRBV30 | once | TGTGCCTGGAGTCGCGCTTCTAATGAAAAACTGTTTTTT | CAWSRASNEKLFF
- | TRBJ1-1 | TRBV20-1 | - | TGCAGTGCTAGTTCGACCGCACCCGCTTTCTTT | CSASSTAPAFF
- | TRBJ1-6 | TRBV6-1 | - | TGTGCCAGCAGTGAAGCGTACGGGGGGCTCGGTTCACCCCTCCACTTT | CASSEAYGGLGSPLHF